This is a list of T cell receptor beta chains from one sample in a study of CD8 T cells in Susac syndrome. TCRdb recomputed calls from the immunoSEQ multiplex PCR reads with MiXCR, one row per CDR3 protein. Here the sample spans about 160,000 distinct CDR3 sequences, approximately 95% being singletons. The sequencing input was CD4+ T cells from PBMCs. The receptors here all came from a human donor with Susac syndrome. Both conserved end residues are part of each CDR3. Fields, in order: J gene, clone size, V gene, D gene, CDR3 DNA, CDR3 protein. The D gene is left open where the match is weak. A clone size is listed for some rows: how often the clone was seen (once, few, many), or a class if it is expanded.

j_call: TRBJ2-5; clone_size: NA; v_call: TRBV20-1; d_call: TRBD1; cdr3_nt: TGCAGTGCTAGGGGACAGTTGGAGACCCAGTACTTC; cdr3_aa: CSARGQLETQYF
j_call: TRBJ1-2; clone_size: NA; v_call: TRBV6-5; d_call: NA; cdr3_nt: TGTGCCAGCAGTTACTCGATTTTGGCATACCCTGGGGGCTACACCTTC; cdr3_aa: CASSYSILAYPGGYTF
j_call: TRBJ2-7; clone_size: NA; v_call: TRBV9; d_call: TRBD2; cdr3_nt: TGTGCCAGCAGCGTAGGGTCTAGCGGAGTTTCCTACGAGCAGTACTTC; cdr3_aa: CASSVGSSGVSYEQYF
j_call: TRBJ1-5; clone_size: once; v_call: TRBV13; d_call: NA; cdr3_nt: TGTGCCAGCACCCTCTCTGCGAGCAATCAGCCCCAGCATTTT; cdr3_aa: CASTLSASNQPQHF
j_call: TRBJ2-3; clone_size: NA; v_call: TRBV18; d_call: TRBD2; cdr3_nt: TGTGCCAGCTCACCACTGCCTAGCGGGGGCACAGATACGCAGTATTTT; cdr3_aa: CASSPLPSGGTDTQYF
j_call: TRBJ2-3; clone_size: NA; v_call: TRBV20-1; d_call: TRBD2; cdr3_nt: TGCAGTGCGGGACTAGCGGGGGGGTTGGTCGCAGATACGCAGTATTTT; cdr3_aa: CSAGLAGGLVADTQYF
j_call: TRBJ1-2; clone_size: NA; v_call: TRBV12-3/TRBV12-4; d_call: NA; cdr3_nt: TGTGCCAGCAGTTTAGTTGGAGGGGTGAGGCATGGCTACACCTTC; cdr3_aa: CASSLVGGVRHGYTF
j_call: TRBJ2-1; clone_size: NA; v_call: TRBV6-2/TRBV6-3; d_call: TRBD2; cdr3_nt: TGTGCCAGCAGTACCGAGGCGGGAGGTTACAATGAGCAGTTCTTC; cdr3_aa: CASSTEAGGYNEQFF
j_call: TRBJ2-2; clone_size: NA; v_call: TRBV28; d_call: NA; cdr3_nt: TGTGCCAGCAGCCGGAAACCCGGGGAGCTGTTTTTT; cdr3_aa: CASSRKPGELFF
j_call: TRBJ2-3; clone_size: NA; v_call: TRBV4-3; d_call: TRBD2; cdr3_nt: TGCGCCAGCAGCCCGGGACTAGCGGTGATTACTAGCACAGATACGCAGTATTTT; cdr3_aa: CASSPGLAVITSTDTQYF
j_call: TRBJ1-1; clone_size: NA; v_call: TRBV11-1; d_call: TRBD1; cdr3_nt: TGTGCCAGCAGCGGACGAGACAGGGCAAACACTGAAGCTTTCTTT; cdr3_aa: CASSGRDRANTEAFF
j_call: TRBJ1-2; clone_size: NA; v_call: TRBV12-3/TRBV12-4; d_call: NA; cdr3_nt: TGTGCCAGCAGTTTAAATCGGCCAAGGGCTGGGGGTTCTGGCTACACCTTC; cdr3_aa: CASSLNRPRAGGSGYTF
j_call: TRBJ2-3; clone_size: once; v_call: TRBV4-3; d_call: NA; cdr3_nt: TGCGCCAGCAGCCCCCAAGGGCCTAGCACAGATACGCAGTATTTT; cdr3_aa: CASSPQGPSTDTQYF
j_call: TRBJ2-7; clone_size: NA; v_call: TRBV20-1; d_call: NA; cdr3_nt: TGCAGTGCTCCGAGAGACGCCTCCTACGAGCAGTACTTC; cdr3_aa: CSAPRDASYEQYF
j_call: TRBJ2-5; clone_size: NA; v_call: TRBV18; d_call: NA; cdr3_nt: TGTGCCAGCTCACCACCGGGTGCAGGGACAGAGACCCAGTACTTC; cdr3_aa: CASSPPGAGTETQYF
j_call: TRBJ2-1; clone_size: NA; v_call: TRBV3-1; d_call: TRBD2; cdr3_nt: TGTGCCAGCAGCCAAGAAGGCGGGAGAGAACAGTTCTTC; cdr3_aa: CASSQEGGREQFF
j_call: TRBJ2-7; clone_size: once; v_call: TRBV7-2; d_call: NA; cdr3_nt: TGTGCCAGCAGCTTAGACCTATTTGTGGAGCAGTACTTC; cdr3_aa: CASSLDLFVEQYF
j_call: TRBJ2-7; clone_size: NA; v_call: TRBV28; d_call: TRBD1; cdr3_nt: TGTGCCAGCAGTTTAGGGACAGGGGGCCTCGAGCAGTACTTC; cdr3_aa: CASSLGTGGLEQYF
j_call: TRBJ1-1; clone_size: NA; v_call: TRBV18; d_call: NA; cdr3_nt: TGTGCCAGCTCCCCGGGCGAAGGGGTCAAGGGAGCTTTCTTT; cdr3_aa: CASSPGEGVKGAFF
j_call: TRBJ2-2; clone_size: NA; v_call: TRBV5-1; d_call: NA; cdr3_nt: TGCGCCAGCAGCCCCTGGGTCGGGGAGCTGTTTTTT; cdr3_aa: CASSPWVGELFF
j_call: TRBJ1-3; clone_size: NA; v_call: TRBV29-1; d_call: TRBD1; cdr3_nt: TGCAGCGTTTCCGGGACAGGGCCAGGAAACACCATATATTTT; cdr3_aa: CSVSGTGPGNTIYF
j_call: TRBJ2-1; clone_size: NA; v_call: TRBV4-2; d_call: NA; cdr3_nt: TGTGCCAGCAGCCAAGGGCAGGACTTAGCGGAACGATCTGAGCAGTTCTTC; cdr3_aa: CASSQGQDLAERSEQFF
j_call: TRBJ1-1; clone_size: NA; v_call: TRBV15; d_call: TRBD1; cdr3_nt: TGTGCCACCAACCCAGGGGGGAGGAACACTGAAGCTTTCTTT; cdr3_aa: CATNPGGRNTEAFF
j_call: TRBJ1-1; clone_size: NA; v_call: TRBV29-1; d_call: NA; cdr3_nt: TGCAGCGCGGACATGGGGTTGAACACTGAAGCTTTCTTT; cdr3_aa: CSADMGLNTEAFF
j_call: TRBJ2-6; clone_size: once; v_call: TRBV6-2/TRBV6-3; d_call: NA; cdr3_nt: TGTGCCGCACGGTCCTCTGGGGCCAACGTCCTGACTTTC; cdr3_aa: CAARSSGANVLTF
j_call: TRBJ1-1; clone_size: NA; v_call: TRBV29-1; d_call: TRBD1; cdr3_nt: TGCAGCGTCGACAGGGGGAGTTTCACTGAAGCTTTCTTT; cdr3_aa: CSVDRGSFTEAFF
j_call: TRBJ2-6; clone_size: NA; v_call: TRBV5-6; d_call: NA; cdr3_nt: TGTGCCAGCAGCGTGGACCCCAGCTCTGGGGCCAACGTCCTGACTTTC; cdr3_aa: CASSVDPSSGANVLTF
j_call: TRBJ2-5; clone_size: NA; v_call: TRBV4-3; d_call: TRBD2; cdr3_nt: TGCGCCAGCAGCCAGGGACTAGCGGGGGCGGAGACCCAGTACTTC; cdr3_aa: CASSQGLAGAETQYF
j_call: TRBJ1-2; clone_size: NA; v_call: TRBV20-1; d_call: NA; cdr3_nt: TGCAGTGCTAGGCCGATGGAGGCCCTGGGGGGCTACACCTTC; cdr3_aa: CSARPMEALGGYTF
j_call: TRBJ2-7; clone_size: NA; v_call: TRBV4-3; d_call: NA; cdr3_nt: TGCGCCAGCAGCCAAGCCCACGGGAGCTACGAGCAGTACTTC; cdr3_aa: CASSQAHGSYEQYF
j_call: TRBJ1-6; clone_size: once; v_call: TRBV7-2; d_call: TRBD1; cdr3_nt: TGTGCCAGCAGCACGGGACAGACTCCGACACCCCTCCACTTT; cdr3_aa: CASSTGQTPTPLHF
j_call: TRBJ2-5; clone_size: NA; v_call: TRBV6-5; d_call: TRBD1; cdr3_nt: TGTGCCAGCAGTCCAGGGGGTCTGGAGACCCAGTACTTC; cdr3_aa: CASSPGGLETQYF
j_call: TRBJ2-1; clone_size: NA; v_call: TRBV7-3; d_call: NA; cdr3_nt: TGTGCCAGCAGCTATCAGAGTAGCTCCTACAATGAGCAGTTCTTC; cdr3_aa: CASSYQSSSYNEQFF
j_call: TRBJ2-1; clone_size: NA; v_call: TRBV28; d_call: TRBD1; cdr3_nt: TGTGCCAGCAGTTTTACTGATCGGACAGGGTGGAATGAGCAGTTCTTC; cdr3_aa: CASSFTDRTGWNEQFF
j_call: TRBJ2-7; clone_size: NA; v_call: TRBV10-3; d_call: NA; cdr3_nt: TGTGCCATCAGTGACCCCGGACTTACCTACGAGCAGTACTTC; cdr3_aa: CAISDPGLTYEQYF
j_call: TRBJ2-7; clone_size: once; v_call: TRBV15; d_call: NA; cdr3_nt: TGTGCCACCAGCAGAGATTTGGACGACGGGGGCGAGCAGTACTTC; cdr3_aa: CATSRDLDDGGEQYF
j_call: TRBJ2-5; clone_size: NA; v_call: TRBV20-1; d_call: TRBD2; cdr3_nt: TGCAGTGCTAGACCTCCGCGGGGGGCAGGAGAGACCCAGTACTTC; cdr3_aa: CSARPPRGAGETQYF
j_call: TRBJ2-1; clone_size: NA; v_call: TRBV5-1; d_call: NA; cdr3_nt: TGCGCCAGCAGCGGGGGGACAGAGACCTACAATGAGCAGTTCTTC; cdr3_aa: CASSGGTETYNEQFF
j_call: TRBJ2-1; clone_size: NA; v_call: TRBV24-1; d_call: NA; cdr3_nt: TGTGCCACCAGTGACCCCCAGGTGAGGGAGCAGTTCTTC; cdr3_aa: CATSDPQVREQFF
j_call: TRBJ1-3; clone_size: NA; v_call: TRBV29-1; d_call: NA; cdr3_nt: TGCAGCGTCCCGGACAGAACTGGAAACACCATATATTTT; cdr3_aa: CSVPDRTGNTIYF
j_call: TRBJ1-1; clone_size: NA; v_call: TRBV25-1; d_call: NA; cdr3_nt: TGTGCCAGCAGGAATAGTGGGAGACCTGAAGCTTTCTTT; cdr3_aa: CASRNSGRPEAFF
j_call: TRBJ2-3; clone_size: NA; v_call: TRBV24-1; d_call: TRBD1; cdr3_nt: TGTGCCACCGAGGGGGCCGCAGATACGCAGTATTTT; cdr3_aa: CATEGAADTQYF
j_call: TRBJ2-1; clone_size: once; v_call: TRBV30; d_call: TRBD2; cdr3_nt: TGTGCCTGGAGCCCGGGACTAGGGAATAGTGAGCAGTTCTTC; cdr3_aa: CAWSPGLGNSEQFF
j_call: TRBJ2-5; clone_size: NA; v_call: TRBV29-1; d_call: NA; cdr3_nt: TGCAGCGTTGAAGATTATTTACGAGAGACCCAGTACTTC; cdr3_aa: CSVEDYLRETQYF
j_call: TRBJ1-6; clone_size: NA; v_call: TRBV27; d_call: NA; cdr3_nt: TGTGCCAGCAGTTTCCGTGGTGCGGCACCCCTCCACTTT; cdr3_aa: CASSFRGAAPLHF
j_call: TRBJ2-5; clone_size: NA; v_call: TRBV29-1; d_call: NA; cdr3_nt: TGCAGCGTTGAGGGCATCCAAGAGACCCAGTACTTC; cdr3_aa: CSVEGIQETQYF
j_call: TRBJ2-1; clone_size: NA; v_call: TRBV6-2/TRBV6-3; d_call: NA; cdr3_nt: TGTGCCAGCAATGATCGTGGCTCCTACAATGAGCAGTTCTTC; cdr3_aa: CASNDRGSYNEQFF
j_call: TRBJ2-1; clone_size: once; v_call: TRBV6-2/TRBV6-3; d_call: NA; cdr3_nt: TGTGCCAGCAGTTACCGTGCGGGGTCAAGCGCCTACAATGAGCAGTTCTTC; cdr3_aa: CASSYRAGSSAYNEQFF
j_call: TRBJ2-7; clone_size: NA; v_call: TRBV3-1; d_call: NA; cdr3_nt: TGTGCCAGCAGCCAAGAGGCCAGGGGCTACGAGCAGTACTTC; cdr3_aa: CASSQEARGYEQYF
j_call: TRBJ2-1; clone_size: once; v_call: TRBV15; d_call: TRBD2; cdr3_nt: TGTGCCACCAGCTGGTTACTAGCGGGAGCCTACAATGAGCAGTTCTTC; cdr3_aa: CATSWLLAGAYNEQFF
j_call: TRBJ1-5; clone_size: NA; v_call: TRBV19; d_call: NA; cdr3_nt: TGTGCCAGTTCACCTCAGCGGCTCAATCAGCCCCAGCATTTT; cdr3_aa: CASSPQRLNQPQHF
j_call: TRBJ2-5; clone_size: once; v_call: TRBV10-3; d_call: NA; cdr3_nt: TGTGCCACCAATCAGGGGGGAGAGACCCAGTACTTC; cdr3_aa: CATNQGGETQYF
j_call: TRBJ1-6; clone_size: NA; v_call: TRBV3-1; d_call: NA; cdr3_nt: TGTGCCAGCAGCCAAGTCCGGGGAAATTCACCCCTCCACTTT; cdr3_aa: CASSQVRGNSPLHF
j_call: TRBJ1-3; clone_size: NA; v_call: TRBV4-3; d_call: TRBD1; cdr3_nt: TGCGCCAGCAGCCGCGGACAGGGGCCAGACACCATATATTTT; cdr3_aa: CASSRGQGPDTIYF
j_call: TRBJ1-2; clone_size: few; v_call: TRBV28; d_call: NA; cdr3_nt: TGTGCCAGCAGTTTATCCTATGGCTACACCTTC; cdr3_aa: CASSLSYGYTF
j_call: TRBJ2-1; clone_size: once; v_call: TRBV10-3; d_call: NA; cdr3_nt: TGTGCCATCAGCGGAGGGTCTCATGAGCAGTTCTTC; cdr3_aa: CAISGGSHEQFF
j_call: TRBJ2-3; clone_size: once; v_call: TRBV11-1; d_call: TRBD2; cdr3_nt: TGTGCCAGCAGCTTAGACCGGACTAGCGGGTTGAATACGCAGTATTTT; cdr3_aa: CASSLDRTSGLNTQYF
j_call: TRBJ2-1; clone_size: NA; v_call: TRBV24-1; d_call: TRBD2; cdr3_nt: TGTGCCACCAGGGGGACTAGCGGGAGGAATGAGCAGTTCTTC; cdr3_aa: CATRGTSGRNEQFF